The clone carrying this T cell receptor beta chain was observed a handful of times. V was cut by 0 bases and J by 5 bases, with 20 bases left in between. Germline V gives CDR1 SGHRS, CDR2 YFSETQ. The CDR3 is 18 residues long. Stated time point: after trial treatment. Treatment noted: LDRT plus nivolumab, ipilimumab, low-dose cyclophosphamide and aspirin (RACIN trial). Every donor's regimen consisted of nivolumab, ipilimumab, aspirin, low-dose cyclophosphamide and low-dose radiotherapy. Both TCRalpha and TCRbeta chains were reverse transcribed with V-gene-specific primers. TCR amplification ran 15 to 25 PCR cycles using constant-region and V-primer adapter primers. TCRdb processed the reads anew with MiXCR; each CDR3 protein has one entry. Here the sample spans 85,000 to 95,000 distinct CDR3 sequences, 20% to 25% being singletons. The sample originates from a study of low-dose radiotherapy and immunotherapy resistance in tumors. The wider study: Fractions of 0.5 Gy went to Cohort 1 every 2 weeks, totaling 6.5 Gy. On an every-two-weeks schedule, patients received intravenous nivolumab 240 mg, along with ipilimumab 1 mg/kg every six weeks. One day prior to radiation and immunotherapy, intravenous cyclophosphamide at 200 mg/m2 was given, repeated every two weeks.

This receptor was obtained from a female donor with ovarian cancer. V usage is TRBV5-1 and J usage is TRBJ1-4, with D maybe TRBD1 (5 bases). Sequenced material: PBMCs, taken after low-dose radiotherapy plus immunotherapy. The CDR3 sequence is CASSLGGSGGEGNEKLFF. The CDR3, as DNA: TGCGCCAGCAGCTTGGGGGGGTCCGGTGGAGAGGGAAATGAAAAACTGTTTTTT.